The next 31 T cell receptor beta chains were all read from a single sample in a study of human T cells and chemical hapten exposure. A single record per CDR3 protein comes from TCRdb applying MiXCR to the RACE reads. Of 100,000 to 150,000 distinct CDR3 sequences in the sample, roughly 9% were seen once. The time point: healthy volunteer bleed at 2 weeks. Unseparated into fractions, whole blood served as the source from which total RNA was extracted. Sequencing was carried out using whole blood. Receptor source: a male donor in good health. Some clones in this sample may be carry-over from other donors' samples.

In its sample, this clonotype was seen a few times. This chain uses TRBV5-1 with TRBJ1-4; 11 bases are shared with TRBD1. V lost 7 bases, J lost 8 bases, and 10 bases stayed unmatched. Germline V gene data show CDR1 as SGHRS and CDR2 as YFSETQ. CDR3 length equals 15 residues. For the CDR3, the DNA is TGCGCCAGCGCTATAACCGGGACAGGGGGGGAAAAACTGTTTTTT. Protein sequence: CASAITGTGGEKLFF.

A few counts support this clonotype. A junction boundary mismatches the germline segment, possibly from a read error. The rearrangement uses TRBV27 and TRBJ1-1, with TRBD1 matching over 7 bases. Germline V gene lookup returns CDR1 MNHEY and CDR2 SMNVEV (reference sequence). This CDR3 region has 14 residues. This CDR3 reads CASRNRGMKTEAFF. CDR3 in DNA: TGTGCCAGCAGGAACAGGGGAATGAAGACTGAAGCTTTCTTT.

There are a few counts of this clonotype. The gene calls are TRBV3-1 and TRBJ2-3, with TRBD2 matching 11 bases. V trimming: 4 bases; J trimming: 4 bases; junction bases outside the gene matches: 4. The CDR3 extends over 15 amino acids. Germline V lookup: CDR1 LGHDT, CDR2 YNNKEL (reference sequence). In nucleotides, the CDR3 is TGTGCCAGCAGCCCTCAGGGACTAGCGGCAGATACGCAGTATTTT. This sequence encodes CASSPQGLAADTQYF.

This clonotype has more than one count but fewer than ten. The chain joins TRBV6-5 to TRBJ1-1; unclear D gene. Trimming removed 4 bases from V and 2 bases from J, with 8 bases in between. The germline V gene encodes CDR1 MNHEY and CDR2 SVGAGI. The CDR3 sequence is 13 residues long. The CDR3 DNA follows: TGTGCCAGCAGTTTGAAGGTTAACACTGAAGCTTTCTTT. It specifies CASSLKVNTEAFF.

This clonotype has at least ten counts. The chain has TRBV12-3 or TRBV12-4 and TRBJ2-3; no clear D. The CDR3 spans 12 residues. Trimming removed 4 bases at V and 7 bases at J, with 9 bases between. The CDR3 nucleotides are TGTGCCAGCAGTTATTCTAGGAATACGCAGTATTTT. This gives the protein CASSYSRNTQYF.

This clonotype was counted at least ten times. CDR3: CSALVPTSGFTDTQYF. CDR3 bases: TGCAGTGCCCTAGTCCCCACGAGCGGATTCACAGATACGCAGTATTTT. The chain combines TRBV20-1 with TRBJ2-3, with a weak D call TRBD2 (5 bases). The V end lost 6 bases, the J end lost 2 bases, and 21 bases lay between the germline ends. This CDR3 has 16 amino acids. Germline CDR1 is DFQATT and CDR2 is SNEGSKA (reference sequence).

This clonotype was recorded many times. This chain links TRBV29-1 with TRBJ2-1; D not resolved. Germline CDR1 is SQVTM and CDR2 is ANQGSEA. The CDR3 has 11 residues. V was pared by 6 bases and J by 3 bases, with 6 bases between. The CDR3 sequence is CSVWDYNEQFF. CDR3 coding DNA: TGCAGCGTGTGGGACTACAATGAGCAGTTCTTC.

The chain uses TRBV19 and TRBJ1-1, with unresolved D. The V end was cut by 4 bases, the J end by 1 base, with 7 bases between. The V gene's germline CDR1 is LNHDA and CDR2 SQIVND (reference sequence). The CDR3 length is 13 residues. The CDR3 reads CASSTPRNTEAFF. The CDR3 DNA follows: TGTGCCAGTAGTACCCCCAGGAACACTGAAGCTTTCTTT.

This chain connects TRBV30 to TRBJ2-1; no firm D call. CDR3 length: 14 amino acids. Germline V gene lookup returns CDR1 GTSNPN and CDR2 SVGIG (reference sequence). V was shortened by 0 bases and J by 2 bases, with 8 bases between the two germline ends. In nucleotides, the CDR3 is TGTGCCTGGAGTGTACTGGGGACCTACAATGAGCAGTTCTTC. Translated: CAWSVLGTYNEQFF.

This clonotype was seen more than once but under ten times. This chain connects TRBV4-3 to TRBJ2-1, with unresolved D. V lost 0 bases, J lost 0 bases, and 12 bases lay in between. The CDR3 has 17 residues. The germline gives CDR1 LGHNA, CDR2 YSLEER. The CDR3 spells CASSQDEGKSSYNEQFF. The CDR3 coding sequence is TGCGCCAGCAGCCAAGATGAAGGCAAGAGCTCCTACAATGAGCAGTTCTTC.

This clonotype was counted at least ten times. The chain uses TRBV7-9 and TRBJ1-3; D ambiguous. The CDR3 contains 15 residues. Per the germline V gene, CDR1 is SEHNR and CDR2 is FQNEAQ (reference sequence). V shed 4 bases and J shed 4 bases, with 14 bases lying between them. The CDR3 reads CASSSVTKRGNTIYF. In DNA, the CDR3 is TGTGCCAGCAGCTCGGTGACCAAACGGGGAAACACCATATATTTT.

This clonotype was found many times. This chain uses TRBV28 with TRBJ2-3; D is undetermined. The CDR3 contains 13 residues. CDR1 MDHEN and CDR2 SYDVKM come from the germline V gene. The germline V and J ends were trimmed by 6 bases and 6 bases, with 13 bases remaining between them. The CDR3 spells CASSINVGDTQYF. The CDR3 DNA follows: TGTGCCAGCAGCATAAATGTAGGGGATACGCAGTATTTT.

At least ten counts were recorded for this clonotype. The chain uses TRBV3-1 and TRBJ2-2; TRBD1 agrees at 10 bases. V was pared by 4 bases and J by 5 bases, with 7 bases of the junction left unmatched. This CDR3 spans 16 amino acids. Germline CDR1 LGHDT, CDR2 YNNKEL (reference sequence). Here the CDR3 reads CASSPTGTGDTGELFF. The CDR3 nucleotides are TGTGCCAGCAGCCCTACCGGGACAGGGGATACCGGGGAGCTGTTTTTT.

The rearrangement joins TRBV30 to TRBJ1-4, with D perhaps TRBD1 (5 bases). The germline gives CDR1 GTSNPN, CDR2 SVGIG (reference sequence). The ends were cut back, 5 bases at V and 6 bases at J, with 16 bases in the middle. CDR3 length equals 14 residues. Here the CDR3 DNA reads TGTGCCTGGTCCTCGACAGCTCGGGATGAAAAACTGTTTTTT. As protein: CAWSSTARDEKLFF. Drawing the rest from reference TRBV30 and TRBJ1-4, the complete variable domain is SQTIHQWPATLVQPVGSPLSLECTVEGTSNPNLYWYRQAAGRGLQLLFYSVGIGQISSEVPQNLSASRPQDRQFILSSKKLLLSDSGFYLCAWSSTARDEKLFFGSGTQLSVL.

In its sample, this clonotype was seen a few times. This chain's CDR3 is CASSSYYRRARSLYNEQFF. The CDR3 nucleotides are TGTGCCAGCAGTTCTTACTACCGGAGGGCTAGAAGTCTCTACAATGAGCAGTTCTTC. The J gene is TRBJ2-1, the V gene TRBV11-2; D may be TRBD2 (6 bases). With 6 bases removed from V and 3 bases from J, the gap between germline ends came to 27 bases. Germline V gene lookup returns CDR1 SGHAT and CDR2 FQNNGV. CDR3 length: 19 residues.

The chain carries TRBV12-5 and TRBJ1-2; D possibly corresponds to TRBD1 (5 bases). This CDR3 spans 14 amino acids. Trimming pared 1 base from V and 3 bases from J, leaving 9 bases between. Germline CDR1 LGHNT, CDR2 FRNRAP. The CDR3 coding sequence is TGTGCTAGTGGTTTGGGGGGACGGCACTATGGCTACACCTTC. Encoded protein: CASGLGGRHYGYTF.

This clonotype was counted at least ten times. CDR3 sequence: CASSPKRAGLWDF. The CDR3 bases are TGTGCCAGCAGCCCAAAGAGGGCAGGTCTCTGGGACTTC. The rearrangement links TRBV21-1 to TRBJ2-7; the DNA was not used to check the table's D call, TRBD2. TRBV21-1 represents a pseudogene. The CDR3 is 13 residues long.

This chain uses TRBV12-3 or TRBV12-4 with TRBJ1-1, with 11 bases identical to TRBD1. The CDR3 is 15 residues long. The J segment lost 0 bases and the V segment lost 6 bases, leaving 3 bases of the junction unmatched. For the CDR3, the DNA is TGTGCCAGCAGGGGACAGGGGGAGATGAACACTGAAGCTTTCTTT. Protein: CASRGQGEMNTEAFF.

This clonotype was observed a handful of times. The V call is TRBV10-3, the J call TRBJ2-1; D is possibly TRBD1 or TRBD2 (5 bases each). This CDR3 has 18 residues. Germline V CDR1 and CDR2: ENHRY, SYGVKD. V lost 3 bases to trimming and J lost 0 bases, with 18 bases between them. CDR3 DNA: TGTGCCATCAGTGACTCAAGGGGAGCGGTCCTCTCCTACAATGAGCAGTTCTTC. It is translated as CAISDSRGAVLSYNEQFF.

The chain links TRBV13 to TRBJ2-1; D not resolved. This CDR3 is built from 16 residues. V was trimmed by 4 bases and J by 7 bases, leaving 20 bases between them. Germline CDR1 and CDR2: PRHDT and FYEKMQ (reference sequence). The CDR3 reads CASSSPLKIGLNEQFF. The CDR3 nucleotides are TGTGCCAGCAGCTCGCCCTTGAAAATAGGGTTGAATGAGCAGTTCTTC.

The V call is TRBV29-1, the J call TRBJ2-2, with a weak D call TRBD2 (6 bases). The germline gives CDR1 SQVTM, CDR2 ANQGSEA. The V end lost 6 bases, the J end lost 1 base, and 12 bases lay between the germline ends. This CDR3 region has 14 residues. The CDR3 DNA is TGCAGCGTCCGGCCGGGGGTGAACACCGGGGAGCTGTTTTTT. Protein product: CSVRPGVNTGELFF.

This clonotype showed up just a few times. The V call is TRBV6-5, the J call TRBJ2-1, with 12 positions matching TRBD2. Germline V gene lookup returns CDR1 MNHEY and CDR2 SVGAGI. This CDR3 has 16 residues. Trimming cost V 5 bases and J 8 bases; bases outside gene matches: 10. The CDR3 loop reads CASSPLAGGPRYEQFF. CDR3 DNA sequence: TGTGCCAGCAGTCCCCTAGCGGGAGGGCCAAGATATGAGCAGTTCTTC.

The table lists this clonotype with a few counts. The chain combines TRBV29-1 with TRBJ2-3, with unresolved D. CDR1 is SQVTM, CDR2 ANQGSEA, per germline. CDR3 length: 14 amino acids. V lost 6 bases, J lost 0 bases, and 13 bases lay in between. The DNA for the CDR3 is TGCAGCGTGGCACAGCGCCTGAGCACAGATACGCAGTATTTT. Translating gives CSVAQRLSTDTQYF.

This clonotype came up a few times. The chain carries TRBV29-1 and TRBJ2-2; 7 bases map to TRBD2. With 4 bases clipped from V and 0 bases from J, the junction kept 2 bases outside the gene matches. Germline V gene lookup returns CDR1 SQVTM and CDR2 ANQGSEA. The CDR3 totals 14 residues. In nucleotides, the CDR3 is TGCAGCGTTGGCAGCGGGACGAACACCGGGGAGCTGTTTTTT. Translation: CSVGSGTNTGELFF.

The chain employs TRBV7-2 and TRBJ1-5; D is unresolved. Trimming pared 4 bases from V and 1 base from J, leaving 8 bases between. Germline assignment: CDR1 SGHTA and CDR2 FQGNSA. CDR3 length: 14 amino acids. CDR3 sequence (DNA): TGTGCCAGCAGCTCGTCCAGGAGCAATCAGCCCCAGCATTTT. Its protein is CASSSSRSNQPQHF.

This clonotype has only a few counts. The chain has TRBV4-1 and TRBJ2-1, with TRBD2 identical over 13 bases. CDR3 length equals 19 residues. V dropped 1 base and J dropped 2; count of bases not matched to a gene: 8. The germline V gene has CDR1 MGHRA and CDR2 YSYEKL. CDR3 bases: TGCGCCAGCAGCCAAGGTCTCCCACTAGCGGGAGGGCCCTACAATGAGCAGTTCTTC. This encodes CASSQGLPLAGGPYNEQFF.

This clonotype was recorded at least ten times. This chain's CDR3 is CSGVGGNTGELFF. In DNA form, the CDR3 reads TGCAGCGGTGTCGGGGGGAACACCGGGGAGCTGTTTTTT. This chain connects TRBV29-1 to TRBJ2-2, with TRBD2 as a possible D gene (6 bases). The CDR3 has 13 residues. Trimming took 7 bases from V and 1 from J, leaving 10 bases between them. Germline CDR1 and CDR2: SQVTM and ANQGSEA.

This clonotype was observed a handful of times. V is TRBV5-5 and J is TRBJ2-7; 12 bases line up with TRBD2. Germline CDR1 and CDR2: SGHKS and YYEKEE (reference sequence). The CDR3 spans 15 residues. V gave up 4 bases and J gave up 0 bases; unmatched junction bases: 2. The CDR3 DNA sequence: TGTGCCAGCAGCGTGACTAGCGGGAGCTCCTACGAGCAGTACTTC. This encodes CASSVTSGSSYEQYF. The full variable domain, rest sourced from reference TRBV5-5 and TRBJ2-7, is DAGVTQSPTHLIKTRGQQVTLRCSPISGHKSVSWYQQVLGQGPQFIFQYYEKEERGRGNFPDRFSARQFPNYSSELNVNALLLGDSALYLCASSVTSGSSYEQYFGPGTRLTVT.

This chain connects TRBV11-2 to TRBJ1-1; D not resolved. The CDR3 contains 14 residues. Germline V gives CDR1 SGHAT, CDR2 FQNNGV. With 1 base removed from V and 1 base from J, the gap between germline ends came to 7 bases. CDR3 bases: TGTGCCAGCAGCTTAGTCGGGCCGAACACTGAAGCTTTCTTT. It specifies CASSLVGPNTEAFF.

There are a few counts of this clonotype. The rearrangement uses TRBV6-2 or TRBV6-3 and TRBJ2-7, with 8 bases aligning to TRBD1. From germline, CDR1 is MNHEY and CDR2 SVGEGT. V gave up 5 bases and J gave up 6 bases; unmatched junction bases: 21. The CDR3 is 18 amino acids. CDR3 amino acids: CASSPTSRQGNGAREQYF. The CDR3 coding sequence is TGTGCCAGCAGTCCGACGTCCAGACAGGGGAATGGGGCTCGCGAGCAGTACTTC.

This clonotype was seen a handful of times. The genes are TRBV3-1 and TRBJ2-7, with a possible D match to TRBD1 (8 bases). CDR3 length: 14 residues. The V and J ends lost 4 bases and 6 bases respectively, with 16 bases between them. From germline, CDR1 is LGHDT and CDR2 YNNKEL (reference sequence). This CDR3 is CASSPTTGEGEQYF. CDR3 DNA: TGTGCCAGCAGCCCAACGACAGGGGAGGGCGAGCAGTACTTC.